This T cell receptor beta chain was documented in a study of blood T cell repertoires in COVID-19 (dated by TCRdb to 2019 to 2021). Study-level background: Recovered participants in ImmuneRACE Cohort 3 were defined by two consecutive negative NP/OP PCR tests, clearance by a healthcare professional, or resolution of symptoms. Samples from collaborators originated in the United States, Italy and Spain and spanned both the acute and convalescent phases of COVID-19. The prospective study material was composed of cDNA or gDNA derived from T cells, B-cell-depleted T cells, or PBMCs. The repertoires were made available in a free public database intended to serve as a resource for research on the immune response to SARS-CoV-2. Where available, HLA class I and class II types were taken from metadata supplied by the sample provider and were not determined by assay-based typing. Nearly every sample came with metadata listing a de-identified subject ID, COVID-19 status, age in years and sex. The samples were drawn from two sources: the first 160 participants of the ongoing ImmuneRACE study, and approximately 1,300 subjects contributed by 6 global collaborators. Subjects who had been exposed to COVID-19, were actively infected with it, or had recovered from it provided the deeply sampled blood TCRbeta repertoires that made up the dataset. Overall study results and their limits: How much clinical and demographic metadata was included differed by source and by participant, and the metadata was provided uncurated.

In the prospective study, participants were about 18 to 100 years old, resided in approximately 25 geographic areas of the United States, and were enrolled through a virtual design. In the prospective study, participants were assigned to cohorts based on the clinical history participants reported in a screening survey and a study questionnaire. Mobile phlebotomists in the prospective study collected whole blood, serum and a nasopharyngeal or oropharyngeal swab from every participant. Additional blood draws and questionnaires over an approximately two-month period could optionally be provided by prospective study participants. Before DNA extraction, prospective study blood samples were shipped either frozen or at room temperature. Concerning this clone: Its antigen remains undetermined. Qualities for individual bases were not recorded, and no much larger clone is one base off.

TCRbeta CDR3 regions were amplified from genomic DNA using the immunoSEQ Assay, a bias-controlled multiplex PCR. The study's processing was this. The number of nucleated cells in each sample was estimated by amplification of reference gene primers within the assay. To quantify the absolute abundance of each unique TCRbeta CDR3 rearrangement, sequence reads were collapsed and filtered. For each sample, productive Simpson clonality was calculated as the square root of Simpson's diversity index over productive rearrangements. In TCRdb, the immuneACCESS table is reduced to in-frame sequences with V and J assigned. These tables do not hold every clone; where another copy was compared, an unresolved V gene accounts for under half, and the others remain unexplained. V and J calls and clone size are copied from that table; D and trimming were computed from the DNA. This sample gives fewer than 350,000 clones in total; more than 70% of them show up just once. Around 2% of the sample comes from the top ten.

From a lookup of the germline V gene, CDR1 and CDR2 are LGHNA and YSLEER. The cysteine opens and the phenylalanine closes a CDR3 of 14 amino acids. The read is trimmed to its CDR3 DNA, 42 bases read in frame from base 1. Ends trimmed: V by 4 bases, J by 7 bases; bases unmatched to a gene: 3. The rearrangement combines TRBV4-3 with TRBJ1-4, and 10 junctional nucleotides match TRBD1. The material sequenced was PBMCs or T cells enriched from blood (not recorded which). The receptor was isolated from a woman in her sixties or seventies in a cohort exposed to, infected with or recovered from COVID-19 (not recorded which). For the CDR3, the sequence is CASSRDRGGEKLFF. The bases read TGCGCCAGCAGCCGGGACAGGGGAGGTGAAAAACTGTTTTTT.